This TCR beta chain was observed in a study of T cell changes during pregnancy in multiple sclerosis. Only in-frame clones appear in the TCRdb table, and some are missing; sequencing was by immunoSEQ multiplex PCR. The sample carries tens of thousands of clones, 80% to 95% recorded once. Deletions cut 1 base from V and 0 bases from J, with 16 bases between. The CDR3 runs to 18 residues. The germline CDR1 and CDR2 sequences are SGHDN and FVKESK. This material consisted of peripheral blood, taken after pregnancy. The TCR comes from a female donor with multiple sclerosis, enrolled in a pregnancy study. The rearrangement uses TRBV14 and TRBJ1-3; a weak D match, TRBD1 (5 bases). The CDR3 nucleotides are TGTGCCAGCAGCCAAGGAAGCGGGACTCTAAGCTCTGGAAACACCATATATTTT. Translating gives CASSQGSGTLSSGNTIYF. Full variable domain (remainder filled in from reference TRBV14 and TRBJ1-3): EAGVTQFPSHSVIEKGQTVTLRCDPISGHDNLYWYRRVMGKEIKFLLHFVKESKQDESGMPNNRFLAERTGGTYSTLKVQPAELEDSGVYFCASSQGSGTLSSGNTIYFGEGSWLTVV.